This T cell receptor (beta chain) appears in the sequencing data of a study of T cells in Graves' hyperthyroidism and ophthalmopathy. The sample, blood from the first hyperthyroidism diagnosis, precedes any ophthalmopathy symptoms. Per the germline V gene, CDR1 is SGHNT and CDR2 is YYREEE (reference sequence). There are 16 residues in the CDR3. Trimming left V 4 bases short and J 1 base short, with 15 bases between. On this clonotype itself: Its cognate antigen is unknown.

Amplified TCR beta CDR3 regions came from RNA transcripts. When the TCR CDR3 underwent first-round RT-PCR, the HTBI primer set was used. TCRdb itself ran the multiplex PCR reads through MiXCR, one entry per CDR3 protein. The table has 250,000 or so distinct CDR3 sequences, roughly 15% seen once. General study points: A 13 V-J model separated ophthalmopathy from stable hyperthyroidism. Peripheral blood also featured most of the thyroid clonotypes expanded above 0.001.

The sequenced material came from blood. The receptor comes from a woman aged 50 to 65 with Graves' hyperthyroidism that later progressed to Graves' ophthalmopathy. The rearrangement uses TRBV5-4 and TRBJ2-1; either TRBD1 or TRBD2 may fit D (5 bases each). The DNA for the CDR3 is TGTGCCAGCAGCCCCCCGGGGCGGGCATCCTACAATGAGCAGTTCTTC. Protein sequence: CASSPPGRASYNEQFF.